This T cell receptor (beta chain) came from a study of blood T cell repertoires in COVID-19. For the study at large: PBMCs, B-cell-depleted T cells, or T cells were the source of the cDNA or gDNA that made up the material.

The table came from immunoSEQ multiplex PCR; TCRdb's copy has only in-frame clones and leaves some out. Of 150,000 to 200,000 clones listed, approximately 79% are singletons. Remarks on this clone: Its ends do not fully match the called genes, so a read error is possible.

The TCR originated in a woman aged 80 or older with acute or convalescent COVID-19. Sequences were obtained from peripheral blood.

CDR3 residues: CASSQDFGERPSNF. CDR3 sequence (DNA): TGTGCCAGCAGCCAAGATTTCGGGGAGAGACCCAGTAACTTC. V is TRBV3-1 (or the pseudogene TRBV3-2) and J is TRBJ2-5; tentative D call: TRBD2 (5 bases). This CDR3 has 14 residues. Per germline, CDR1 LGHDT and CDR2 YNNKEL (reference sequence).